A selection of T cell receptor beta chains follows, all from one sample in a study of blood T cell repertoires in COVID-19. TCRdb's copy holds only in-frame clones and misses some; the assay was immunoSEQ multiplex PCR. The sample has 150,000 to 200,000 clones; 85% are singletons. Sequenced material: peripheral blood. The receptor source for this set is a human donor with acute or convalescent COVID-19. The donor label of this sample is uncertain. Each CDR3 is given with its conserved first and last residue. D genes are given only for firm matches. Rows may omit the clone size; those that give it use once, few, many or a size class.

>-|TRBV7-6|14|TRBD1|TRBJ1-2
TGTGCCAGCAGCTTACGGACAGGGGAGGATGGCTACACCTTC
CASSLRTGEDGYTF
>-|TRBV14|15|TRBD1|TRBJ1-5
TGTGCCAGACCACAGGGGGCGGGAAGCAATCAGCCCCAGCATTTT
CARPQGAGSNQPQHF
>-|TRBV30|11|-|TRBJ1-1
TGTGCCTGGAGTGTGGGGGCAGCAGCTTTCTTT
CAWSVGAAAFF
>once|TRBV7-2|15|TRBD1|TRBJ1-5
TGTGCCAGCAGCCCAAGGACAGGCCCGGCATCGACCCAGCATTTT
CASSPRTGPASTQHF
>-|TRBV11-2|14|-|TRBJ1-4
TGTGCCAGCACTTCGGGACACTCTAATGAAAAACTGTTTTTT
CASTSGHSNEKLFF
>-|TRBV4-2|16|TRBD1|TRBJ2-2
TGTGCCAGCAGCCAAGAAAGGGGGCCGGGCACCGGGGAGCTGTTTTTT
CASSQERGPGTGELFF
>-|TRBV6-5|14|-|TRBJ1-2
TGTGCCAGCAGTAACTACAGGGTAGACTATGGCTACACCTTC
CASSNYRVDYGYTF
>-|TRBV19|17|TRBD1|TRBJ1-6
TGTGCCAGTAGTATGGCGACAGGGGGCGGGTATAATTCACCCCTCCACTTT
CASSMATGGGYNSPLHF
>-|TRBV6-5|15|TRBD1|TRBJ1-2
TGTGCCAGCAGTTACGCGGCGACAGGGGGCTATGGCTACACCTTC
CASSYAATGGYGYTF
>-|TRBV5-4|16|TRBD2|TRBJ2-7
TGTGCCAGCAGCTTGGTCGGGGAGGGCTACTCCTACGAGCAGTACTTC
CASSLVGEGYSYEQYF
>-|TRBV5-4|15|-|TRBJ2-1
TGTGCCAGCAGCTTGAGTGGGGGGGCATACAATGAGCAGTTCTTC
CASSLSGGAYNEQFF
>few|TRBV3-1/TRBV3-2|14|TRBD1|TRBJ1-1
TGTGCCAGCAGCGGTCGACAGGGGATCACTGAAGCTTTCTTT
CASSGRQGITEAFF
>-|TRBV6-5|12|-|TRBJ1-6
TGTGCCAGCACGGGGGGGTCTTCACCCCTCCACTTT
CASTGGSSPLHF
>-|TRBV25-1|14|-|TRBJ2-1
TGTGCCAGCAGTGACCCGAGCTCCTACAATGAGCAGTTCTTC
CASSDPSSYNEQFF
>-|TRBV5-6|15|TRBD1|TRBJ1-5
TGTGCCAGCAGCCTGGGACAGCTGACGGATCAGCCCCAGCATTTT
CASSLGQLTDQPQHF
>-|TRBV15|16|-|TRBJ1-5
TGTGCCACCAGCAGGGGGAGAGACTATAGCAATCAGCCCCAGCATTTT
CATSRGRDYSNQPQHF
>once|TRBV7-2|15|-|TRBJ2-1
TGTGCCAGCAGCCCGCACGATGGGGGGGCCGGGGAGCAGTTCTTC
CASSPHDGGAGEQFF
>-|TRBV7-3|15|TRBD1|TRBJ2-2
TGTGCCAGCAGCCCCGGACAGGGTAGGACCGGGGAGCTGTTTTTT
CASSPGQGRTGELFF
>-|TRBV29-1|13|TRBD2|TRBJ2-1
TGCAGCGTTGGGACTAGCGTCGGGGGTGAGCAGTTCTTC
CSVGTSVGGEQFF
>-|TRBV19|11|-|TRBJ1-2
TGTGCCACCCGTCGGGAGTACTTCTACACCTTC
CATRREYFYTF
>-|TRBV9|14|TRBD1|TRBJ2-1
TGTGCCAGCAGCGCCGACAGGGGGCGGAATGAGCAGTTCTTC
CASSADRGRNEQFF
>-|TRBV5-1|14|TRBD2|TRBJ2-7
TGCGCCAGCAGTCGGAGCGGGGGCACCTACGAGCAGTACTTC
CASSRSGGTYEQYF
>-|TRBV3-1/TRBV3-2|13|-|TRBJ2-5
TGTGCCAGCAGCCTTACAGGAAGAGAGACCCAGTACTTC
CASSLTGRETQYF
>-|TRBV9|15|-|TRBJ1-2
TGTGCCAGCAGCGTAGAACCCGGGGGGACTATGCGATACACCTTC
CASSVEPGGTMRYTF
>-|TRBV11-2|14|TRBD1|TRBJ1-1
TGTGCCAGCAGCTTAGATCTCAGGGGGACAGAAGCTTTCTTT
CASSLDLRGTEAFF
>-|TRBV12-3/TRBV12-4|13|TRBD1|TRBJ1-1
TGTGCCAGCAGTTTCGGACAGGGGAGGAATGCTTTCTTT
CASSFGQGRNAFF
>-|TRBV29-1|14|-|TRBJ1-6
TGCAGCGTTCGGAAGGACAGCTCTAATTCACCCCTCCACTTT
CSVRKDSSNSPLHF
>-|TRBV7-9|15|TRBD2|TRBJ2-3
TGTGCCAGCAGCTTGACTAGCGCACTCACAGATACGCAGTATTTT
CASSLTSALTDTQYF
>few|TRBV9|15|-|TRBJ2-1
TGTGCCAGCAGCGTAGAGCCAGGGACCTACAATGAGCAGTTCTTC
CASSVEPGTYNEQFF
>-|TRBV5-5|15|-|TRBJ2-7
TGTGCCAGCAGCCCGTCGGGGGGCAATTCCTACGAGCAGTACTTC
CASSPSGGNSYEQYF
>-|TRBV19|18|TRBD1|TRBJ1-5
TGTGCCAGTAGCAAATACGGCCGGGACAGGTCTTTCGGTCAGCCCCAGCATTTT
CASSKYGRDRSFGQPQHF
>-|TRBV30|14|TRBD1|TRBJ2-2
TGTGCCTGGAGCGGACAGGTGGGGACCGGGGAGCTGTTTTTT
CAWSGQVGTGELFF
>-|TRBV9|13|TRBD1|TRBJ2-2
TGTGCCAGTTCCGACAGGGCCCCCGGGGAGCTGTTTTTT
CASSDRAPGELFF
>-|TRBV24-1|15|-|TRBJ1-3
TGTGCCACCAGTGATGGGAGAAGGTCTGGAAACACCATATATTTT
CATSDGRRSGNTIYF
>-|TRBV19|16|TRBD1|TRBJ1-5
TGTGCCAGTAGTATGACTGGACAGGGATACAATCAGCCCCAGCATTTT
CASSMTGQGYNQPQHF
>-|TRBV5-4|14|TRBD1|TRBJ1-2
TGTGCCAGCAGCCCACGGACAGGGGGAGGAGGCTACACCTTC
CASSPRTGGGGYTF
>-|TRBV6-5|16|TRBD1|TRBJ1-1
TGTGCCAGCAGTTATTTCCGGGACAGGGCCTCAGATGAAGCTTTCTTT
CASSYFRDRASDEAFF
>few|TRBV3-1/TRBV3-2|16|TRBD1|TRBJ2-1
TGTGCCAGCAGCCAATCTATTCGGGACAGGGACAATGAGCAGTTCTTC
CASSQSIRDRDNEQFF
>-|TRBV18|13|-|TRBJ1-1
TGTGCCAGCTCGTTACAGTCAGTCACTGAAGCTTTCTTT
CASSLQSVTEAFF